This TCR beta chain is from a study of blood T cells in healthy people across ages. For the second PCR, which ran for about 6 to 11 cycles, a sample-barcoded 5' primer and a J-beta primer mix were used. TCRdb processed the 5' RACE reads anew with MiXCR; each CDR3 protein has one entry. The sample lists about 680,000 distinct CDR3 sequences, around 45% seen once, with approximately 32% in the top ten. Trimming took 8 bases from V and 4 from J, leaving 17 bases between them. This CDR3 spans 14 amino acids. Germline V gives CDR1 SGHTA, CDR2 FQGNSA. Broader study findings: A roughly linear age-dependent decrease characterized TCR beta diversity per million T cells. Estimates of diversity drawn from one million T cells were considered underestimates. No one knew whether donors had CMV, which possibly confounded expanded clonotype changes.

Samples each had at least 6 micrograms of total RNA extracted. This clonotype has at least ten counts. As yet, its antigen is unknown. The V and J genes are TRBV7-2 and TRBJ2-5; D may correspond to TRBD1 or TRBD2 (5 bases each). This TCR was recovered from a woman in her fifties or sixties in good health. Sample: blood. The CDR3 sequence: CASGSRKRGETQYF. DNA for the CDR3: TGTGCCAGCGGATCTCGAAAGAGGGGAGAGACCCAGTACTTC.